This TCR beta chain derives from a study of blood T cells in healthy people across ages. A second about 7 to 12 cycle PCR used barcoded and J-beta primers. TCRdb itself ran the 5' RACE reads through MiXCR, one entry per CDR3 protein. The table includes about 1.4 million distinct CDR3 sequences, around 59% detected once. With 2 bases removed from V and 3 bases from J, the gap between germline ends came to 12 bases. Germline values: CDR1 SGHDT, CDR2 YYEEEE. CDR3 length equals 14 residues. The draw of peripheral blood yielded roughly 9.4 milliliters from each donor. The gene calls are TRBV5-6 and TRBJ2-7, with no clear D. Sequenced material: blood. This clonotype was obtained from a man younger than 35 in good health. The CDR3 DNA is TGTGCCAGCAGCTTCAATACGCTCGTCTACGAGCAGTACTTC. It translates to CASSFNTLVYEQYF.